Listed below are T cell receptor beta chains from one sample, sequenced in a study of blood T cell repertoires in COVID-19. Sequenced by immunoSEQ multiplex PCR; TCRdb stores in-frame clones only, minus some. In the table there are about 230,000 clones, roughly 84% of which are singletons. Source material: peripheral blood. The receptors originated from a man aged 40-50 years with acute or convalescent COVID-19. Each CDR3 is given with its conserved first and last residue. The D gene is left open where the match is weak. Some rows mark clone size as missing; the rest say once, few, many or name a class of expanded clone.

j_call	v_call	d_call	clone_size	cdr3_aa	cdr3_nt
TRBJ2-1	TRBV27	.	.	CASSLSGGIYNEQFF	TGTGCCAGCAGTTTATCTGGCGGGATCTACAATGAGCAGTTCTTC
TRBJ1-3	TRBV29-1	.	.	CSVESPTSGNTIYF	TGCAGCGTTGAGAGTCCCACCTCAGGAAACACCATATATTTT
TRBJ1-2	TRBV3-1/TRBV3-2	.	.	CASSHNPPRMDGGYTF	TGTGCCAGCAGCCATAACCCCCCCAGGATGGATGGTGGCTACACCTTC
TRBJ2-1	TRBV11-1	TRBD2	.	CASSFRVAGDTEQFF	TGTGCCAGCAGCTTTAGGGTAGCGGGAGATACTGAGCAGTTCTTC
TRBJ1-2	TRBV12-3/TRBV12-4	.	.	CASSLRAGVGYTF	TGTGCCAGCAGTTTACGGGCAGGGGTAGGCTACACCTTC
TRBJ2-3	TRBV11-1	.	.	CASSPGSTDTQYF	TGTGCCAGCAGCCCGGGGAGCACAGATACGCAGTATTTT
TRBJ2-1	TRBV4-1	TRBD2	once	CASSQAPTSGRDEQFF	TGCGCCAGCAGCCAAGCCCCGACTAGCGGGAGGGATGAGCAGTTCTTC
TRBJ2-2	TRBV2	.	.	CATKLDTSSGELFF	TGTGCCACCAAACTCGACACTAGCTCCGGGGAGCTGTTTTTT
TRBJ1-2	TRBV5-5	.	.	CASSLSGVEGYTF	TGTGCCAGCAGCTTGTCAGGGGTCGAAGGCTACACCTTC
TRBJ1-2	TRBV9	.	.	CASRTAENYGYTF	TGTGCCAGCAGGACAGCAGAAAACTATGGCTACACCTTC
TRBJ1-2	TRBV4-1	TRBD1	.	CASSQGQGTNYGYTF	TGCGCCAGCAGCCAAGGACAGGGGACTAACTATGGCTACACCTTC
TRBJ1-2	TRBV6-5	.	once	CASTTGNYGYTF	TGTGCCAGCACCACAGGGAACTATGGCTACACCTTC
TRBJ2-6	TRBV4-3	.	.	CASSQTGTSGANVLTF	TGCGCCAGCAGCCAAACAGGCACCTCTGGGGCCAACGTCCTGACTTTC
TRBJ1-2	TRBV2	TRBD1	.	CASSGTGYNYGYTF	TGTGCCAGCAGTGGGACAGGTTATAACTATGGCTACACCTTC
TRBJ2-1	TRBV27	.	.	CASSLTLRDIKFF	TGTGCCAGCAGTCTGACTCTCAGGGATATCAAGTTCTTC
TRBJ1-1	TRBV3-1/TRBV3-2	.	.	CASSQGATEAFF	TGTGCCAGCAGCCAGGGGGCCACTGAAGCTTTCTTT
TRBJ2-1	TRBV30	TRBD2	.	CAWVKAGDPDLREQFF	TGTGCCTGGGTAAAGGCGGGAGACCCAGACCTCAGGGAGCAGTTCTTC
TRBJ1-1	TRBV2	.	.	CASSLQGSVTEAFF	TGTGCCAGCAGTCTCCAGGGGTCTGTCACTGAAGCTTTCTTT
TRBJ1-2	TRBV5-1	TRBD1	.	CASSLRDRGGNYGYTF	TGCGCCAGCAGCTTGAGGGACAGGGGAGGAAACTATGGCTACACCTTC
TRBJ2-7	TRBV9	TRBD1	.	CASSSTGTGEYEQYF	TGTGCCAGCAGCTCTACCGGGACAGGAGAATACGAGCAGTACTTC
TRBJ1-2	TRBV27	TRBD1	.	CASSPDRGPSDGYTF	TGTGCCAGCAGTCCCGACAGGGGCCCCTCTGATGGCTACACCTTC
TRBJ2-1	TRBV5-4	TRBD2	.	CASSPHSGRRNEQFF	TGTGCCAGCAGCCCCCATAGCGGGAGAAGGAATGAGCAGTTCTTC
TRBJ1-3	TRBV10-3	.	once	CAIRKELGNTIYF	TGTGCCATCAGGAAGGAGCTTGGGAACACCATATATTTT
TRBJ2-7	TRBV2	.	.	CASSGGGFNAYEQYF	TGTGCCAGCAGTGGTGGAGGCTTCAATGCCTACGAGCAGTACTTC
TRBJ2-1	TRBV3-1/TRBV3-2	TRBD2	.	CASSQGGRGYNEQFF	TGTGCCAGCAGCCAAGGCGGGAGGGGGTACAATGAGCAGTTCTTC
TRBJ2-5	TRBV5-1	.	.	CASSLNEQETQYF	TGCGCCAGCAGCTTGAACGAGCAAGAGACCCAGTACTTC
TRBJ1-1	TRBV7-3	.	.	CASSLQQGTEAFF	TGTGCCAGCAGCCTACAACAGGGCACTGAAGCTTTCTTT
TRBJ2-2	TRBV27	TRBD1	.	CASNRQGTGELFF	TGTGCCAGCAATAGACAGGGCACCGGGGAGCTGTTTTTT
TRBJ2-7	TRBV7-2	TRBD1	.	CASNPDRGASYEQYF	TGTGCCAGCAACCCTGACAGGGGAGCCTCCTACGAGCAGTACTTC
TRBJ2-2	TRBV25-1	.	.	CASSGDYEELFF	TGTGCCAGCAGTGGAGACTACGAAGAGCTGTTTTTT
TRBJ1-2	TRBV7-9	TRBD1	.	CASSLKDRGGYTF	TGTGCCAGCAGCTTGAAGGACAGGGGTGGCTACACCTTC
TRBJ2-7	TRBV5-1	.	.	CASSPGGYEQYF	TGCGCCAGCAGCCCCGGGGGTTACGAGCAGTACTTC
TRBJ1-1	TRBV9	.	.	CASSGGSLLNTEAFF	TGTGCCAGCAGCGGAGGATCGCTGCTGAACACTGAAGCTTTCTTT
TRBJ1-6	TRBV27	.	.	CASTAYNSPLHF	TGTGCCAGCACCGCGTACAATTCACCCCTCCACTTT
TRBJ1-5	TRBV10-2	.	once	CASSVGARQPQHF	TGCGCCAGCAGTGTCGGAGCGCGGCAGCCCCAGCATTTT
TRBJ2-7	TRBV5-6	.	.	CASSKRQGRDYEQYF	TGTGCCAGCAGCAAGCGGCAGGGGAGGGATTACGAGCAGTACTTC
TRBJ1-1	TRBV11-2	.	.	CASSFGAGGEAFF	TGTGCCAGCAGCTTCGGGGCTGGGGGCGAAGCTTTCTTT
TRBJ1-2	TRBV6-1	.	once	CASSERGKDGYTF	TGTGCCAGCAGTGAAAGGGGGAAGGATGGCTACACCTTC
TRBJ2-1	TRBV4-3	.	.	CASSSDLDQYNEQFF	TGCGCCAGCAGCTCGGACTTGGACCAATACAATGAGCAGTTCTTC
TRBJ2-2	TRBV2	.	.	CASSVLRDTGELFF	TGTGCCAGCAGTGTATTACGGGACACCGGGGAGCTGTTTTTT
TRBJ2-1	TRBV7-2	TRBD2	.	CASSLPTSRSDEQFF	TGTGCCAGCAGCTTACCGACTAGCCGTAGCGATGAGCAGTTCTTC
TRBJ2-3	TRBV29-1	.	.	CSVARASTDTQYF	TGCAGCGTTGCGAGGGCTAGCACAGATACGCAGTATTTT
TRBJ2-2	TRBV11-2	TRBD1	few	CASSWTGSLGELFF	TGTGCCAGCAGCTGGACAGGGAGTCTCGGGGAGCTGTTTTTT
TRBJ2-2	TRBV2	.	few	CASSEVGGPGELFF	TGTGCCAGCAGTGAAGTCGGAGGGCCCGGGGAGCTGTTTTTT
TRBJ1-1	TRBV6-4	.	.	CASSVTSAGTEAFF	TGTGCCAGCAGCGTGACAAGTGCAGGGACTGAAGCTTTCTTT
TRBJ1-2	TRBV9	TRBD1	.	CASSVSDRGLNYGYTF	TGTGCCAGCAGCGTATCGGACAGGGGGCTTAACTATGGCTACACCTTC
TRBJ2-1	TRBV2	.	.	CASAWRGSYNEQFF	TGTGCCAGCGCCTGGAGGGGATCCTACAATGAGCAGTTCTTC
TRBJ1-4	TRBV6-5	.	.	CASSYSNKGMGEKLFF	TGTGCCAGCAGTTACTCAAATAAGGGGATGGGGGAAAAACTGTTTTTT
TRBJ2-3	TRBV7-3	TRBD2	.	CASSPLAGGADTQYF	TGTGCCAGCAGCCCCTTAGCGGGAGGCGCAGATACGCAGTATTTT
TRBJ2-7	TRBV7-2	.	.	CASSVSGKSSYEQYF	TGTGCCAGCAGCGTATCCGGGAAAAGCTCCTACGAGCAGTACTTC
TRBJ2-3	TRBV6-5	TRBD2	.	CASTLAEYTDTQYF	TGTGCCAGCACTCTAGCGGAATACACAGATACGCAGTATTTT